The 13 T cell receptor beta chains given below trace back to one sample, sequenced in a study of blood T cell repertoires in COVID-19. Data came from immunoSEQ multiplex PCR; TCRdb stores just in-frame clones and leaves some out. The sample records 45,000 to 50,000 clones, 83% being singletons. Sequencing was performed on peripheral blood. The receptors shown here come from an elderly man in a cohort sampled during active COVID-19.

The chain couples TRBV3-1 (or the pseudogene TRBV3-2) to TRBJ1-2; TRBD1 agrees at 10 bases. V was clipped by 2 bases and J by 3 bases; unmatched bases: 6. Germline V lookup: CDR1 LGHDT, CDR2 YNNKEL (reference sequence). The CDR3 has 16 residues. In nucleotides, the CDR3 is TGTGCCAGCAGCCAACCCTGGGACAGGGGATACTATGGCTACACCTTC. Its translation is CASSQPWDRGYYGYTF.

This chain connects TRBV12-3 or TRBV12-4 to TRBJ2-7; TRBD1 agrees at 8 bases. The CDR3 sequence is 12 residues long. V shed 8 bases and J 6 bases; nucleotides not matched to a gene: 6. The CDR3 reads CASGTGGREQYF. CDR3 coding DNA: TGTGCCAGCGGTACAGGGGGACGCGAGCAGTACTTC.

Only a few counts were recorded for this clone. The chain joins TRBV19 to TRBJ2-7; D uncertain. V lost 5 bases, J lost 1 base, and 9 bases lay in between. The germline V gene encodes CDR1 LNHDA and CDR2 SQIVND (reference sequence). The CDR3 runs to 13 residues. CDR3 nucleotide sequence: TGTGCCAGTAGTTTTACAAGTTCCTACGAGCAGTACTTC. It is translated as CASSFTSSYEQYF.

The gene calls are TRBV3-1 (or the pseudogene TRBV3-2) and TRBJ2-5; weak D call: TRBD2 (7 bases). The germline V gene encodes CDR1 LGHDT and CDR2 YNNKEL (reference sequence). V lost 4 bases, J lost 5 bases, and 14 bases lay in between. The CDR3 has 14 residues. DNA of the CDR3: TGTGCCAGCAGCCTACGAGGGGGGGTGGAGACCCAGTACTTC. This codes for CASSLRGGVETQYF.

The rearrangement uses TRBV5-1 and TRBJ2-7, with D tentatively TRBD2 (5 bases). Between the trimmed V and J ends, which lost 5 bases and 3 bases, there was a span of 15 bases. Germline CDR1 SGHRS, CDR2 YFSETQ. CDR3 length: 14 residues. CDR3 in DNA: TGCGCCAGCAGTGAGAGCCCCCGGGGCTACGAGCAGTACTTC. Translation: CASSESPRGYEQYF.

The gene calls are TRBV6-6 and TRBJ2-7; D might be TRBD1 (6 bases). Germline CDR1 is MNHNY and CDR2 is SVGAGI (reference sequence). This CDR3 has 14 residues. The germline V and J ends were trimmed by 6 bases and 2 bases, with 14 bases remaining between them. The CDR3 region has the DNA TGTGCCAGCAGGGCGCCGGGGACAACCTACGAGCAGTACTTC. This gives the protein CASRAPGTTYEQYF.

The gene calls are TRBV11-3 and TRBJ1-1; no clear D. CDR3 length equals 15 residues. Trimming removed 1 base at V and 0 bases at J, with 9 bases between. From germline, CDR1 is SGHNT and CDR2 YENEEA. The CDR3 reads CASSLGNSMNTEAFF. For the CDR3, the DNA is TGTGCCAGCAGCTTAGGTAACAGCATGAACACTGAAGCTTTCTTT.

The rearrangement joins TRBV28 to TRBJ1-6, with 7 bases identical to TRBD1. V shed 5 bases and J 6 bases; nucleotides not matched to a gene: 7. The CDR3 length is 15 residues. Germline assignment: CDR1 MDHEN and CDR2 SYDVKM. CDR3: CASSETRGINSPLHF. CDR3 nucleotides: TGTGCCAGCAGTGAGACCAGGGGGATTAATTCACCCCTCCACTTT.

The V call is TRBV7-3, the J call TRBJ2-1, with D unresolved. The germline gives CDR1 SGHTA, CDR2 FQGTGA. The CDR3 runs to 15 residues. V was clipped by 4 bases and J by 0 bases, with 10 bases between them. CDR3 protein: CASSSTVSSYNEQFF. The CDR3 DNA follows: TGTGCCAGCAGCTCAACAGTTAGCTCCTACAATGAGCAGTTCTTC.

This rearrangement joins TRBV9 to TRBJ1-1; D unresolved. The V and J ends lost 0 bases and 5 bases respectively, with 11 bases between them. The CDR3 is made up of 14 amino acids. Germline V CDR1 and CDR2: SGDLS, YYNGEE. CDR3 coding DNA: TGTGCCAGCAGCGTAGCTCGGAGAGGGACTGAAGCTTTCTTT. It codes for CASSVARRGTEAFF.

V gene TRBV20-1 combines with J gene TRBJ2-7; a weak D match, TRBD2 (5 bases). Germline loops: CDR1 DFQATT, CDR2 SNEGSKA (reference sequence). V lost 3 bases and J 7 bases, leaving 10 bases between the germline ends. The CDR3 has 11 amino acids. The CDR3 here is CSARGSREQYF. The CDR3 DNA sequence: TGCAGTGCTAGGGGGAGTAGGGAGCAGTACTTC.

V is TRBV18 and J is TRBJ2-7; D might be TRBD1 (5 bases). CDR1 KGHSH and CDR2 LQKENI come from the germline V gene. This CDR3 contains 15 residues. V gave up 3 bases and J gave up 2 bases, with 14 bases separating them. The CDR3 region is CASSPSTVTAYEQYF. The CDR3 DNA reads TGTGCCAGCTCACCCTCGACAGTGACAGCCTACGAGCAGTACTTC.

The V call is TRBV5-1, the J call TRBJ2-2; the D gene is possibly TRBD1 (6 bases). CDR1 and CDR2 from the germline V gene are SGHRS and YFSETQ. The CDR3 is 15 residues long. V was trimmed by 6 bases and J by 2 bases, leaving 14 bases between them. The CDR3, as DNA: TGCGCCAGCACTACCAGGGGAGTTAACACCGGGGAGCTGTTTTTT. Its protein is CASTTRGVNTGELFF. Looking up the rest from reference TRBV5-1 and TRBJ2-2 gives the full variable domain: KAGVTQTPRYLIKTRGQQVTLSCSPISGHRSVSWYQQTPGQGLQFLFEYFSETQRNKGNFPGRFSGRQFSNSRSEMNVSTLELGDSALYLCASTTRGVNTGELFFGEGSRLTVL.